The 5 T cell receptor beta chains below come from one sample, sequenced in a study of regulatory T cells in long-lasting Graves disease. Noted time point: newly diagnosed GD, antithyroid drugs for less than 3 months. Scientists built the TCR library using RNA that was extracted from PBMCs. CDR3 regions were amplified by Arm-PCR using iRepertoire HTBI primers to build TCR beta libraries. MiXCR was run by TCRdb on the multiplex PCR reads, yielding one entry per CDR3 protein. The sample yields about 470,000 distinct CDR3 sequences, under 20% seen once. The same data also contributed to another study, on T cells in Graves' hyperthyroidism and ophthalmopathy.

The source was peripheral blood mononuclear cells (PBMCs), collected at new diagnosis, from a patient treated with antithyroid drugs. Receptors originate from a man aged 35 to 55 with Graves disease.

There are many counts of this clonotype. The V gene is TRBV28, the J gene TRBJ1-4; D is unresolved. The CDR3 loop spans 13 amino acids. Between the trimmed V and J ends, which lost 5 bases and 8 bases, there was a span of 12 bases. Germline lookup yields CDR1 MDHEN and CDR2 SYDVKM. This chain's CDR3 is CASSLSGNEKLFF. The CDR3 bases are TGTGCCAGCAGTCTCTCCGGGAACGAAAAACTGTTTTTT.

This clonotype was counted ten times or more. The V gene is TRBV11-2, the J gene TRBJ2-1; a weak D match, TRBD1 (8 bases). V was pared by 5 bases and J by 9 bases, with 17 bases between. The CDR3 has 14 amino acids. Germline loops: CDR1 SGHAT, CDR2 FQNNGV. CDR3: CASSQFTGGVEQFF. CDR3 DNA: TGTGCCAGCAGCCAATTTACAGGGGGGGTTGAGCAGTTCTTC.

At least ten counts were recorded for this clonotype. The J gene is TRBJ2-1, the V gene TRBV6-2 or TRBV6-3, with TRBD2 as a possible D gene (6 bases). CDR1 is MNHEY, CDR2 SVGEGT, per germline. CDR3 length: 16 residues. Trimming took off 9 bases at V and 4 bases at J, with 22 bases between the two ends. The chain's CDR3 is CASGLYSHHRYNEQFF. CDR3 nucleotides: TGTGCCAGTGGACTATATAGTCACCATCGATACAATGAGCAGTTCTTC.

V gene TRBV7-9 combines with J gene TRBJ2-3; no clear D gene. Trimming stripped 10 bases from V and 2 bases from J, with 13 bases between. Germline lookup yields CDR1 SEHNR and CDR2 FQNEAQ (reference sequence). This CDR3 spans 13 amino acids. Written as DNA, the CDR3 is TGTGCCACTAGGGCCCGGATCACAGATACGCAGTATTTT. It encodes CATRARITDTQYF.

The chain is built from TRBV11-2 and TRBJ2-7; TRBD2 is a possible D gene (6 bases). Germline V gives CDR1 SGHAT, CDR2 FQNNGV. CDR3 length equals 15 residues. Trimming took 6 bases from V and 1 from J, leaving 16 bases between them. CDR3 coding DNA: TGTGCCAGCAGACTCAGGAGCGGGCTGTCCTACGAGCAGTACTTC. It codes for CASRLRSGLSYEQYF.